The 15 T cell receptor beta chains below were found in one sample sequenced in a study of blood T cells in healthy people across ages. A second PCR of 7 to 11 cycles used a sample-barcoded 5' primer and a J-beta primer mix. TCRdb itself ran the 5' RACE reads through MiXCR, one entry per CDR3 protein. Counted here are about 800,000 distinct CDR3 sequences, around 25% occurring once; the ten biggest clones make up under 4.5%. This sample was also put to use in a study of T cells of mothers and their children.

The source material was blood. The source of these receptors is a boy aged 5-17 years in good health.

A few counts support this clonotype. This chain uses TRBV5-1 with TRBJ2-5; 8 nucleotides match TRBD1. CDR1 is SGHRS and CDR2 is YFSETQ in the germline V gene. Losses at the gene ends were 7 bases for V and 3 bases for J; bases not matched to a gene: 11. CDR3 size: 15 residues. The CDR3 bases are TGCGCCAGCGGAAGGGGAACGACAGGGGAAGAGACCCAGTACTTC. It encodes CASGRGTTGEETQYF. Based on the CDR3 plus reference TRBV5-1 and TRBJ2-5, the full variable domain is KAGVTQTPRYLIKTRGQQVTLSCSPISGHRSVSWYQQTPGQGLQFLFEYFSETQRNKGNFPGRFSGRQFSNSRSEMNVSTLELGDSALYLCASGRGTTGEETQYFGPGTRLLVL.

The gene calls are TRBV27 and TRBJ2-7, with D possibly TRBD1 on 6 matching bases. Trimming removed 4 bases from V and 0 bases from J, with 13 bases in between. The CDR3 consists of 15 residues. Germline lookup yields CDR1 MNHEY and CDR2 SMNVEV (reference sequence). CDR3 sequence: CASSSLLGGSYEQYF. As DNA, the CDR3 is TGTGCCAGCAGTTCCCTCCTAGGGGGCTCCTACGAGCAGTACTTC.

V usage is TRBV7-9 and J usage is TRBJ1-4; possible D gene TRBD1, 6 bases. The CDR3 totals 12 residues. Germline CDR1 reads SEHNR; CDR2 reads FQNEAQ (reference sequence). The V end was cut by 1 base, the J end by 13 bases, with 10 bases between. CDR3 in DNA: TGTGCCAGCAGCTTAGGAGGACAGACACTGTTTTTT. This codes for CASSLGGQTLFF.

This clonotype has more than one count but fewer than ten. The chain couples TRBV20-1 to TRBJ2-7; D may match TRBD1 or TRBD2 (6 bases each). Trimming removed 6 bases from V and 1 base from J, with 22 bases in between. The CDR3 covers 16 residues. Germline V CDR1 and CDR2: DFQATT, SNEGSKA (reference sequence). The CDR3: CSARRDEGGWSYEQYF. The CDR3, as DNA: TGCAGTGCCAGGAGGGACGAGGGGGGCTGGTCCTACGAGCAGTACTTC.

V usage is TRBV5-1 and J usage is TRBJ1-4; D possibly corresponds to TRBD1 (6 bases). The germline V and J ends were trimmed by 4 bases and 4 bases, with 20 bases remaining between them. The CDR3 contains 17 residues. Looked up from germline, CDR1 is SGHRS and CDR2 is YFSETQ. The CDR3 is CASSGIAGEAGNEKLFF. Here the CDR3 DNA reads TGCGCCAGCAGCGGTATAGCAGGGGAAGCGGGTAATGAAAAACTGTTTTTT.

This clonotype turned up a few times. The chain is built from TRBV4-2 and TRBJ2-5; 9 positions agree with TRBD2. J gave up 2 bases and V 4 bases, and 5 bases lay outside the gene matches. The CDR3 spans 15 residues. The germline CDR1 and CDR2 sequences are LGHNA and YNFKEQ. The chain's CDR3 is CASSLLAGQQETQYF. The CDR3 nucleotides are TGTGCCAGCAGCCTACTAGCGGGTCAACAAGAGACCCAGTACTTC.

The CDR3 coding sequence is TGCAGCGCCTCTCGGGCAGCCTATGGCTACACCTTC. Amino acids: CSASRAAYGYTF. This sequence joins TRBV29-1 and TRBJ1-2; D remains unclear. V dropped 7 bases and J dropped 4 bases, with 13 bases sitting between them. This CDR3 comprises 12 residues. Germline V gene data show CDR1 as SQVTM and CDR2 as ANQGSEA.

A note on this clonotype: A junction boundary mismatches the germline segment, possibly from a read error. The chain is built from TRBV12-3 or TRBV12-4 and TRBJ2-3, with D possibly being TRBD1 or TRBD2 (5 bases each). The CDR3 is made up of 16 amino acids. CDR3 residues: CASRPVGGLSTDTQYF. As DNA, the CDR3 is TGCGCCAGCAGACCGGTTGGGGGTCTTAGCACAGATACGCAGTATTTT.

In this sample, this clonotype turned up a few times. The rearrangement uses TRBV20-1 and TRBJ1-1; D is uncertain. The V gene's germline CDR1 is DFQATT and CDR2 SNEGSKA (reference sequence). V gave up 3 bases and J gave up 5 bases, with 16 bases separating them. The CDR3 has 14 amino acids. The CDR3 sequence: CSARPRVFGTEAFF. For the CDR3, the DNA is TGCAGTGCTAGGCCCCGTGTCTTCGGGACTGAAGCTTTCTTT.

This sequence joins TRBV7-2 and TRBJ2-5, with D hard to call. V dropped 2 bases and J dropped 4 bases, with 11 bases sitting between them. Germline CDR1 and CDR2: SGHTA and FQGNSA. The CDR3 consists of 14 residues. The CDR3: CASSLFASGETQYF. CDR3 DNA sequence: TGTGCCAGCAGCTTATTTGCGTCCGGAGAGACCCAGTACTTC.

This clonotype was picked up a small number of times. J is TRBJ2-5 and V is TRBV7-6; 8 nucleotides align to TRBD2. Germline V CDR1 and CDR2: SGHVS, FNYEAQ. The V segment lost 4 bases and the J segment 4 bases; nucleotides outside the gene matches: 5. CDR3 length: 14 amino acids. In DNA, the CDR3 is TGTGCCAGCAGCTCAAGCGGGAGTGGAGAGACCCAGTACTTC. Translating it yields CASSSSGSGETQYF.

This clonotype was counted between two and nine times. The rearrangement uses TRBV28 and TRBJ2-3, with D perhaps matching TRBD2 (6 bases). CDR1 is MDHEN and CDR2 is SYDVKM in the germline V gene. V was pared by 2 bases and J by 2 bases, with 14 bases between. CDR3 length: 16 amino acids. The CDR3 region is CASSLPTSRDTDTQYF. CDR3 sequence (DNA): TGTGCCAGCAGTTTACCCACTAGCCGTGACACAGATACGCAGTATTTT.

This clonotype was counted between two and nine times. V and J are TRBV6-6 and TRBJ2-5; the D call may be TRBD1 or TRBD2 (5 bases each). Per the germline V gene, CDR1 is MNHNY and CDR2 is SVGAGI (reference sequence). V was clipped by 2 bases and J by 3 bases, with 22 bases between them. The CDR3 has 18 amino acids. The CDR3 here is CASSYRGSGTGLKETQYF. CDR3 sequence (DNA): TGTGCCAGCAGTTACCGAGGCTCTGGGACGGGCCTAAAAGAGACCCAGTACTTC.

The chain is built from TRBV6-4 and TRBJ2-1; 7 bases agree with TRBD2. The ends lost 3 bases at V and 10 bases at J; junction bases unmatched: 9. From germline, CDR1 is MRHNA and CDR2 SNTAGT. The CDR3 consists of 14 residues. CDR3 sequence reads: CASSEASGGIEQFF. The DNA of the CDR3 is TGTGCCAGCAGTGAGGCTAGCGGCGGTATCGAGCAGTTCTTC.

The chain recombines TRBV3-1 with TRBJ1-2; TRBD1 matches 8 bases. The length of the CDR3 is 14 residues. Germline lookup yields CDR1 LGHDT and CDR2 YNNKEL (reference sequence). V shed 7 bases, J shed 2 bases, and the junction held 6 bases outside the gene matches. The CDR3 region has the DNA TGTGCCAGCACCTCCCGACAGGGGAACTATGGCTACACCTTC. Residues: CASTSRQGNYGYTF.